Below are 22 T cell receptor beta chains sequenced from a single sample in a study of blood T cell repertoires in COVID-19. Sequencing used immunoSEQ multiplex PCR; TCRdb keeps in-frame clones, though not all of them. The sample yields 110,000 or so clones, more than 70% seen once. Sequencing was carried out using peripheral blood. These TCRs come from a man between 60 and 75 years old with acute or convalescent COVID-19.

The chain recombines TRBV19 with TRBJ2-1, with D possibly being TRBD2 (5 bases). The V gene's germline CDR1 is LNHDA and CDR2 SQIVND (reference sequence). The CDR3 has 16 amino acids. Trimming stripped 0 bases from V and 4 bases from J, with 13 bases between. The chain's CDR3 is CASSIDSGSGYNEQFF. CDR3 DNA sequence: TGTGCCAGTAGTATAGATTCGGGTTCGGGGTACAATGAGCAGTTCTTC.

Written as DNA, the CDR3 is TGTGCCAGCAGCGTAGCCGGGACATGGGGGCCCGATACGCAGTATTTT. Protein: CASSVAGTWGPDTQYF. This rearrangement joins TRBV9 to TRBJ2-3, with D possibly being TRBD1 (6 bases). CDR1 is SGDLS and CDR2 is YYNGEE in the germline V gene. Trimming removed 0 bases at V and 6 bases at J, with 17 bases between. CDR3 length: 16 amino acids. Full variable domain (missing parts from reference TRBV9 and TRBJ2-3): DSGVTQTPKHLITATGQRVTLRCSPRSGDLSVYWYQQSLDQGLQFLIQYYNGEERAKGNILERFSAQQFPDLHSELNLSSLELGDSALYFCASSVAGTWGPDTQYFGPGTRLTVL.

This chain uses TRBV6-2 or TRBV6-3 with TRBJ2-5; D perhaps matches TRBD2 (5 bases). V was trimmed by 3 bases and J by 4 bases, leaving 12 bases between them. The germline V gene encodes CDR1 MNHEY and CDR2 SVGEGT. The CDR3 runs 14 residues. DNA for the CDR3: TGTGCCAGCAGTTATTCTAGTCTAGCAGAGACCCAGTACTTC. Amino acids: CASSYSSLAETQYF.

This clone occurred once. The genes are TRBV19 and TRBJ1-1, with a weak D call TRBD1 (6 bases). Trimming left V 3 bases short and J 3 bases short, with 8 bases between. There are 13 residues in the CDR3. Germline CDR1 LNHDA, CDR2 SQIVND (reference sequence). The CDR3 here is CASSMGGHTEAFF. Written as DNA, the CDR3 is TGTGCCAGTAGTATGGGGGGGCACACTGAAGCTTTCTTT.

The chain joins TRBV27 to TRBJ1-2; 8 bases agree with TRBD1. The germline gives CDR1 MNHEY, CDR2 SMNVEV (reference sequence). After removal of 0 bases from V and 6 bases from J, the junction contained 6 bases not matched to a gene. CDR3 length: 15 amino acids. Here the CDR3 reads CASSLSFLTGDGYTF. DNA of the CDR3: TGTGCCAGCAGTTTATCTTTCCTGACAGGGGATGGCTACACCTTC.

This chain links TRBV14 with TRBJ1-1; 7 nucleotides agree with TRBD1. The trim removed 4 bases at V and 4 bases at J, leaving 6 bases unmatched. Germline V gene lookup returns CDR1 SGHDN and CDR2 FVKESK. CDR3 length: 14 residues. CDR3 nucleotide sequence: TGTGCCAGCAGCCCCCAACAGGGGATCACTGAAGCTTTCTTT. It codes for CASSPQQGITEAFF. The complete variable domain, with remaining parts taken from reference TRBV14 and TRBJ1-1, reads EAGVTQFPSHSVIEKGQTVTLRCDPISGHDNLYWYRRVMGKEIKFLLHFVKESKQDESGMPNNRFLAERTGGTYSTLKVQPAELEDSGVYFCASSPQQGITEAFFGQGTRLTVV.

The J gene is TRBJ1-5, the V gene TRBV19; 7 bases are shared with TRBD1. This CDR3 is built from 15 residues. V was clipped by 5 bases and J by 7 bases; unmatched bases: 11. CDR1 and CDR2 (germline): LNHDA, SQIVND (reference sequence). DNA for the CDR3: TGTGCCAGTAGTTCCTCTCGACAGGGTCAACAGCCCCAGCATTTT. Protein product: CASSSSRQGQQPQHF.

In this sample, this clone turned up once. The chain uses TRBV10-3 and TRBJ2-7; tentatively, D is TRBD2 (6 bases). V was trimmed by 6 bases and J by 1 base, leaving 16 bases between them. The germline CDR1 and CDR2 sequences are ENHRY and SYGVKD. The CDR3 loop spans 15 amino acids. This chain's CDR3 is CAISGRELGSYEQYF. The CDR3 DNA reads as TGTGCCATCAGCGGGAGAGAACTGGGTTCCTACGAGCAGTACTTC.

This clone came up many times. V gene TRBV27 combines with J gene TRBJ2-2; the D is unclear. The CDR3 extends over 16 amino acids. Germline V gives CDR1 MNHEY, CDR2 SMNVEV (reference sequence). V lost 3 bases to trimming and J lost 6 bases, with 17 bases between them. The CDR3 nucleotides are TGTGCCAGCAGTTTCTGGCCAAAGCGAGAGGCCGGGGAGCTGTTTTTT. This translates into CASSFWPKREAGELFF.

The chain uses TRBV9 and TRBJ1-2; D unresolved. This CDR3 region has 14 residues. V lost 7 bases and J lost 0, with 13 bases in between. The germline V gene encodes CDR1 SGDLS and CDR2 YYNGEE. The CDR3 sequence: CASGTAGPNYGYTF. The DNA for the CDR3 is TGTGCCAGCGGAACAGCAGGCCCTAACTATGGCTACACCTTC.

J is TRBJ2-1 and V is TRBV7-8, with 9 positions matching TRBD2. Germline CDR1 SGHVS, CDR2 FQNEAQ. V trimming: 7 bases; J trimming: 6 bases; junction bases outside the gene matches: 10. CDR3 length: 15 residues. For the CDR3, the DNA is TGTGCCAGCAACTTGCCGGGACTAGCCCCCAATGAGCAGTTCTTC. Protein: CASNLPGLAPNEQFF.

The gene calls are TRBV9 and TRBJ2-3; 12 bases agree with TRBD2. From germline, CDR1 is SGDLS and CDR2 YYNGEE. The V segment lost 3 bases and the J segment 5 bases; nucleotides outside the gene matches: 13. This CDR3 region has 18 residues. CDR3 nucleotides: TGTGCCAGCAGCGCCGGCCCTTGGACTAGCGGGGAGGGAGATACGCAGTATTTT. Translated: CASSAGPWTSGEGDTQYF. Using reference TRBV9 and TRBJ2-3 for the parts outside the CDR3, the full variable domain is DSGVTQTPKHLITATGQRVTLRCSPRSGDLSVYWYQQSLDQGLQFLIQYYNGEERAKGNILERFSAQQFPDLHSELNLSSLELGDSALYFCASSAGPWTSGEGDTQYFGPGTRLTVL.

A single count supports this clone. V and J are TRBV5-5 and TRBJ2-3, with 10 bases aligning to TRBD2. The CDR3 runs 16 residues. Losses at the gene ends were 3 bases for V and 3 bases for J; bases not matched to a gene: 7. Germline V gives CDR1 SGHKS, CDR2 YYEKEE (reference sequence). The CDR3 loop is CASSWGFSGRTDTQYF. CDR3 nucleotides: TGTGCCAGCAGCTGGGGCTTTAGCGGGAGGACAGATACGCAGTATTTT.

This clone is a singleton in its sample. The chain is built from TRBV11-2 and TRBJ1-1, with a weak D call TRBD1 (5 bases). V lost 4 bases to trimming and J lost 7 bases, with 10 bases between them. CDR1 is SGHAT and CDR2 is FQNNGV in the germline V gene. CDR3 size: 12 residues. CDR3 amino acids: CASSSQGYEAFF. The CDR3 DNA reads as TGTGCCAGCAGCTCGCAGGGCTATGAAGCTTTCTTT. Drawing the rest from reference TRBV11-2 and TRBJ1-1, the complete variable domain is EAGVAQSPRYKIIEKRQSVAFWCNPISGHATLYWYQQILGQGPKLLIQFQNNGVVDDSQLPKDRFSAERLKGVDSTLKIQPAKLEDSAVYLCASSSQGYEAFFGQGTRLTVV.

This rearrangement joins TRBV11-2 to TRBJ2-5; 9 positions agree with TRBD2. This CDR3 has 17 residues. V was clipped by 7 bases and J by 4 bases; unmatched bases: 16. Germline CDR1 SGHAT, CDR2 FQNNGV. The CDR3 protein is CASTYSTGSGSPETQYF. CDR3 bases: TGTGCCAGCACCTATTCTACGGGTAGCGGGAGTCCAGAGACCCAGTACTTC.

The rearrangement links TRBV3-1 (or the pseudogene TRBV3-2) to TRBJ2-6; 7 nucleotides line up with TRBD1. Losses at the gene ends were 2 bases for V and 2 bases for J; bases not matched to a gene: 9. The CDR3 loop spans 18 amino acids. CDR1 and CDR2 (germline): LGHDT, YNNKEL (reference sequence). DNA of the CDR3: TGTGCCAGCAGCCAATTCCTACAGGGGCTTCCTGGGGCCAACGTCCTGACTTTC. Translated, it gives CASSQFLQGLPGANVLTF.

This clone was detected only once. The gene calls are TRBV29-1 and TRBJ2-7, with 13 bases that match TRBD2. Germline loops: CDR1 SQVTM, CDR2 ANQGSEA. Losses at the gene ends were 7 bases for V and 7 bases for J; bases not matched to a gene: 7. The CDR3 runs 13 residues. CDR3 coding DNA: TGCAGCGGCCGACTAGCGGGAGGCGGTGAGCAGTACTTC. Encoded protein: CSGRLAGGGEQYF.

The CDR3 DNA follows: TGTGCCAGCAGCCCCCCGGGACTAGCGGCCACCGGGGAGCTGTTTTTT. It is translated as CASSPPGLAATGELFF. The rearrangement links TRBV2 to TRBJ2-2, with 11 bases fitting TRBD2. CDR1 SNHLY and CDR2 FYNNEI come from the germline V gene. The CDR3 extends over 16 amino acids. V gave up 6 bases and J gave up 4 bases; unmatched junction bases: 7.

The CDR3 coding sequence is TGTGCCAGCAGTTGCCCACCCAGGGAGGGTGGCACAGATACGCAGTATTTT. Residues: CASSCPPREGGTDTQYF. This rearrangement joins TRBV6-7 to TRBJ2-3; 7 bases line up with TRBD2. TRBV6-7 is an ORF, and what it does is uncertain. J lost 1 base, V lost 4 bases, and 11 bases had no gene match. The CDR3 is made up of 17 amino acids.

V and J are TRBV6-5 and TRBJ2-1, with 8 bases fitting TRBD2. This CDR3 is built from 14 residues. Germline V CDR1 and CDR2: MNHEY, SVGAGI. The trim removed 0 bases at V and 8 bases at J, leaving 3 bases unmatched. Written as DNA, the CDR3 is TGTGCCAGCAGTTACTCCGGGACTAGGCATGAGCAGTTCTTC. Protein sequence: CASSYSGTRHEQFF.

The chain carries TRBV21-1 and TRBJ2-7; TRBD1 reflects the table's D call only, with no check against the DNA. TRBV21-1 is assigned pseudogene status. This CDR3 has 15 residues. The DNA of the CDR3 is TGTGCCAGCAGCAAAGAGGCCGACAGGTTTACAATAAAGTACTTC. Residues: CASSKEADRFTIKYF.

This sequence joins TRBV12-3 or TRBV12-4 and TRBJ2-1; unclear D gene. V lost 4 bases and J lost 4, with 5 bases in between. The CDR3 is 12 amino acids. Here the CDR3 DNA reads TGTGCCAGCAGTTCCCCGTACAATGAGCAGTTCTTC. This translates into CASSSPYNEQFF.